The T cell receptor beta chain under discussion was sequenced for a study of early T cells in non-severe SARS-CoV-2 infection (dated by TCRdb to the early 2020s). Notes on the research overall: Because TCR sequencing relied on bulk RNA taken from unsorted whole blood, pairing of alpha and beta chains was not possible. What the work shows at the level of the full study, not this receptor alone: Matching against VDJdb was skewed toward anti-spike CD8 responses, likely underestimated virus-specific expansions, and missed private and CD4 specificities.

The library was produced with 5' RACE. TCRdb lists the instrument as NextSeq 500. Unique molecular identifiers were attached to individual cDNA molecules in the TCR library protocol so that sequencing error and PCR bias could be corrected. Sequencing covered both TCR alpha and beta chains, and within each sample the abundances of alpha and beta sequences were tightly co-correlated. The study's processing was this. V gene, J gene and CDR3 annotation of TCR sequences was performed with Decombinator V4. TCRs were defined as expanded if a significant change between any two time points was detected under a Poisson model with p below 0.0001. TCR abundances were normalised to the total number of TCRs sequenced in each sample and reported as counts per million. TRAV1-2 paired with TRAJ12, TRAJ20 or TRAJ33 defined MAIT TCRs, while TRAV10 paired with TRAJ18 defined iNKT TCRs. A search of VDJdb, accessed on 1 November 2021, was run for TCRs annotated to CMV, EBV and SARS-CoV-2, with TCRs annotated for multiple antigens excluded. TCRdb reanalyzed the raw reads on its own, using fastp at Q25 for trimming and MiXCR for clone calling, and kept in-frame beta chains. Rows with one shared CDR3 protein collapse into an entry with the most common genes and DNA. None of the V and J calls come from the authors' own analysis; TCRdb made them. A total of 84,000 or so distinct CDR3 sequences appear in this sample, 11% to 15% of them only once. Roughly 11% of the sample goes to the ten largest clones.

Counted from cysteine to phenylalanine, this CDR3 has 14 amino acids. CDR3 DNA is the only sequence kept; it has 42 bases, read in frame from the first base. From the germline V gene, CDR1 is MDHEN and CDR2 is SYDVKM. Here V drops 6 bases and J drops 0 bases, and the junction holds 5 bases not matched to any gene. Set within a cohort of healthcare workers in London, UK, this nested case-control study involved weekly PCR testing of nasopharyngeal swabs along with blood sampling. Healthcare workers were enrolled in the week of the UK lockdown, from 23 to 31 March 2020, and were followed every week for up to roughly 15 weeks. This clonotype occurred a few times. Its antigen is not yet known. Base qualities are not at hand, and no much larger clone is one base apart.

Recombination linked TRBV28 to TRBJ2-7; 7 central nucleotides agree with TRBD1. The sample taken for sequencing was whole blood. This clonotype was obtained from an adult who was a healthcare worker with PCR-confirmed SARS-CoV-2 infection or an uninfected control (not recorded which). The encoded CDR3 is CASSRQGNSYEQYF. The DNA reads TGTGCCAGCAGCCGACAGGGAAACTCCTACGAGCAGTACTTC.